Following are 28 T cell receptor beta chains from one sample sequenced in a study of control samples from healthy donors and cancer patients (dated by TCRdb to about 2020). Library creation used the immunoSEQ multiplex PCR assay. TCRdb's version of the immuneACCESS table is confined to in-frame rearrangements and falls short of the full clone set. An unresolved V gene accounts for under half of the shortfall where checked; the remainder is of unknown origin. The sample profile shows around 130,000 clones; about 93% of them were found once. Roughly 1.7% of the sample is in the top ten clones. What was sequenced was PBMCs. The receptors stem from a man aged 50-59 years with head and neck cancer.

The sample holds one count of this clone. This chain joins TRBV12-3 or TRBV12-4 and TRBJ2-5; D gene ambiguous. This CDR3 is built from 11 residues. Trimming removed 6 bases from V and 0 bases from J, with 2 bases in between. CDR3 DNA: TGTGCCAGCAGGGACCAAGAGACCCAGTACTTC. Translation: CASRDQETQYF.

The chain recombines TRBV19 with TRBJ2-1; 8 bases map to TRBD1. The CDR3 loop spans 14 amino acids. Germline-derived CDR1 and CDR2 are LNHDA and SQIVND (reference sequence). J lost 6 bases, V lost 3 bases, and 4 bases had no gene match. The CDR3 sequence is CASSIGQGSNEQFF. For the CDR3, the DNA is TGTGCCAGTAGTATCGGACAGGGTTCCAATGAGCAGTTCTTC. Full variable domain (missing parts from reference TRBV19 and TRBJ2-1): DGGITQSPKYLFRKEGQNVTLSCEQNLNHDAMYWYRQDPGQGLRLIYYSQIVNDFQKGDIAEGYSVSREKKESFPLTVTSAQKNPTAFYLCASSIGQGSNEQFFGPGTRLTVL.

The chain combines TRBV7-9 with TRBJ2-1, with D perhaps matching TRBD1 or TRBD2 (6 bases each). CDR3 length equals 13 residues. V gave up 5 bases and J gave up 6 bases, with 11 bases separating them. The germline CDR1 and CDR2 sequences are SEHNR and FQNEAQ (reference sequence). CDR3 sequence (DNA): TGTGCCAGCAGCATTTGGGGGGCCAATGAGCAGTTCTTC. Translated: CASSIWGANEQFF.

The chain combines TRBV9 with TRBJ2-7, with TRBD1 identical over 7 bases. The CDR3 is made up of 16 amino acids. The V gene end was trimmed by 4 bases and the J gene end by 7 bases; junction bases not matched to a gene: 17. Germline CDR1 SGDLS, CDR2 YYNGEE. For the CDR3, the DNA is TGTGCCAGCAGCATAAACCCCCGGCAGGGGGTGAAAGAGCAGTACTTC. As protein: CASSINPRQGVKEQYF. The full variable domain, rest sourced from reference TRBV9 and TRBJ2-7, is DSGVTQTPKHLITATGQRVTLRCSPRSGDLSVYWYQQSLDQGLQFLIQYYNGEERAKGNILERFSAQQFPDLHSELNLSSLELGDSALYFCASSINPRQGVKEQYFGPGTRLTVT.

The CDR3 DNA follows: TGTGCCACCAGTGATCCGGGACAGGGTTTTATGAATGAGCAGTTCTTC. Its translation: CATSDPGQGFMNEQFF. V gene TRBV24-1 combines with J gene TRBJ2-1, with 9 bases fitting TRBD1. Per the germline V gene, CDR1 is KGHDR and CDR2 is SFDVKD. This CDR3 is built from 16 residues. The V gene end was trimmed by 3 bases and the J gene end by 7 bases; junction bases not matched to a gene: 9.

The J gene is TRBJ2-2, the V gene TRBV19, with 9 bases fitting TRBD1. The V and J ends lost 7 bases and 6 bases, in that order; junction bases with no gene match: 6. The CDR3 covers 14 residues. Germline loops: CDR1 LNHDA, CDR2 SQIVND (reference sequence). CDR3 bases: TGTGCCAGTAAGGACAGGGGAGTAGCCGGGGAGCTGTTTTTT. It is translated as CASKDRGVAGELFF.

The rearrangement joins TRBV29-1 to TRBJ2-7; 9 bases map to TRBD1. Germline V CDR1 and CDR2: SQVTM, ANQGSEA. The CDR3 sequence is 12 residues long. The trim removed 7 bases at V and 2 bases at J, leaving 3 bases unmatched. The CDR3 region has the DNA TGCAGCGCTAGACAGGGGGCCTACGAGCAGTACTTC. This gives the protein CSARQGAYEQYF.

The chain couples TRBV5-1 to TRBJ2-7, with D possibly being TRBD2 (6 bases). The length of the CDR3 is 14 residues. Trimming left V 0 bases short and J 3 bases short, with 10 bases between. Germline loops: CDR1 SGHRS, CDR2 YFSETQ. As DNA, the CDR3 is TGCGCCAGCAGCTTGGCGGGGGAACTCTACGAGCAGTACTTC. Translated, it gives CASSLAGELYEQYF.

The chain uses TRBV4-1 and TRBJ2-3, with D perhaps TRBD1 (6 bases). V was clipped by 1 base and J by 4 bases, with 21 bases between them. This CDR3 region has 18 residues. Germline lookup yields CDR1 MGHRA and CDR2 YSYEKL. In nucleotides, the CDR3 is TGCGCCAGCAGCCAAGGAAGGGCCAGGGGCAGGGGTTCAGATACGCAGTATTTT. Its translation: CASSQGRARGRGSDTQYF.

The count of this clone is one. The rearrangement links TRBV6-5 to TRBJ2-1, with TRBD2 matching over 11 bases. Germline CDR1 reads MNHEY; CDR2 reads SVGAGI. The CDR3 is 15 residues long. The V and J ends lost 6 bases and 9 bases, in that order; junction bases with no gene match: 10. The CDR3 DNA is TGTGCCAGCAGGGATAGCGGGGGGGCTAGGGGTGAGCAGTTCTTC. Translating it yields CASRDSGGARGEQFF.

This chain connects TRBV6-6 to TRBJ2-1; 8 positions agree with TRBD1. CDR3 length equals 15 residues. V lost 3 bases to trimming and J lost 3 bases; unmatched junction nucleotides: 4. The germline V gene has CDR1 MNHNY and CDR2 SVGAGI (reference sequence). The CDR3 DNA is TGTGCCAGCAGTTATGTGACAGGGGACTACAATGAGCAGTTCTTC. Its protein is CASSYVTGDYNEQFF.

This chain links TRBV12-3 or TRBV12-4 with TRBJ1-1, with a tentative D call TRBD1 (5 bases). Trimming took 3 bases from V and 9 from J, leaving 11 bases between them. CDR3 length: 12 residues. Here the CDR3 DNA reads TGTGCCAGCAGTTTGGGGCCTTTTCAAGCTTTCTTT. As protein: CASSLGPFQAFF.

V usage is TRBV5-1 and J usage is TRBJ2-7, with 7 bases that match TRBD1. The CDR3 length is 17 residues. Germline CDR1 is SGHRS and CDR2 is YFSETQ. Losses at the gene ends were 3 bases for V and 3 bases for J; bases not matched to a gene: 15. CDR3 residues: CASSSPRNRGPLYEQYF. The DNA for the CDR3 is TGCGCCAGCAGCTCCCCGCGGAACAGGGGTCCACTCTACGAGCAGTACTTC.

V is TRBV6-5 and J is TRBJ2-1; 9 nucleotides line up with TRBD2. Trimming cost V 6 bases and J 5 bases; bases outside gene matches: 2. Looked up from germline, CDR1 is MNHEY and CDR2 is SVGAGI. The CDR3 sequence is 13 residues long. In DNA, the CDR3 is TGTGCCAGCAGACCTAGCGGGGACAATGAGCAGTTCTTC. Its translation is CASRPSGDNEQFF.

This chain uses TRBV28 with TRBJ1-2; D might be TRBD1 (6 bases). There are 14 residues in the CDR3. CDR1 and CDR2 (germline): MDHEN, SYDVKM. Between the trimmed V and J ends, which lost 2 bases and 4 bases, there was a span of 11 bases. CDR3 sequence reads: CASSLGQTVYGYTF. The CDR3 DNA reads TGTGCCAGCAGTTTAGGACAGACAGTCTATGGCTACACCTTC.

The CDR3 protein is CASSRKSSGRSSSYNSPLHF. The CDR3 DNA follows: TGTGCCAGTAGTCGAAAGTCTTCCGGACGGTCGAGCTCCTATAATTCACCCCTCCACTTT. V usage is TRBV19 and J usage is TRBJ1-6; no clear D. Germline V gene data show CDR1 as LNHDA and CDR2 as SQIVND (reference sequence). Trimming pared 5 bases from V and 0 bases from J, leaving 23 bases between. The CDR3 is made up of 20 amino acids.

The CDR3 sequence is CASRPLLGSGATTDTQYF. DNA of the CDR3: TGTGCCAGCAGACCTCTACTGGGTAGCGGGGCGACCACAGATACGCAGTATTTT. The chain has TRBV3-1 (or the pseudogene TRBV3-2) and TRBJ2-3, with 8 bases matching TRBD2. This CDR3 region has 18 residues. V shed 6 bases, J shed 2 bases, and the junction held 16 bases outside the gene matches. CDR1 is LGHDT, CDR2 YNNKEL, per germline (reference sequence).

J is TRBJ2-4 and V is TRBV6-5; 10 nucleotides line up with TRBD2. V dropped 2 bases and J dropped 8; count of bases not matched to a gene: 6. Germline V gives CDR1 MNHEY, CDR2 SVGAGI. This CDR3 comprises 15 residues. The CDR3 is CASSYNSGGNYIQYF. The CDR3 region has the DNA TGTGCCAGCAGTTACAATAGCGGGGGGAATTACATTCAGTACTTC.

This clone has a single count. The chain couples TRBV9 to TRBJ2-7, with D possibly matching TRBD1 (5 bases). Trimming pared 4 bases from V and 0 bases from J, leaving 11 bases between. This CDR3 region has 14 residues. Germline CDR1 SGDLS, CDR2 YYNGEE. The CDR3 reads CASSPATDSYEQYF. CDR3 nucleotides: TGTGCCAGCAGCCCTGCGACAGACTCCTACGAGCAGTACTTC. Complete variable domain (other parts from reference TRBV9 and TRBJ2-7): DSGVTQTPKHLITATGQRVTLRCSPRSGDLSVYWYQQSLDQGLQFLIQYYNGEERAKGNILERFSAQQFPDLHSELNLSSLELGDSALYFCASSPATDSYEQYFGPGTRLTVT.

The rearrangement joins TRBV5-1 to TRBJ1-1; D unclear. The V end was cut by 0 bases, the J end by 1 base, with 4 bases between. The CDR3 totals 13 residues. The germline V gene has CDR1 SGHRS and CDR2 YFSETQ. DNA of the CDR3: TGCGCCAGCAGCTTGGTTCCGAACACTGAAGCTTTCTTT. Residues: CASSLVPNTEAFF.

This chain connects TRBV7-2 to TRBJ1-1; possible D gene TRBD1, 5 bases. V lost 1 base, J lost 2 bases, and 11 bases lay in between. The CDR3 runs 15 residues. CDR1 is SGHTA, CDR2 FQGNSA, per germline. CDR3 sequence (DNA): TGTGCCAGCAGCTTAGAGGGGAGCCCAAACACTGAAGCTTTCTTT. Protein sequence: CASSLEGSPNTEAFF.

The chain links TRBV14 to TRBJ2-5; unclear D gene. This CDR3 is 16 amino acids long. V lost 1 base and J lost 7, with 19 bases in between. The germline CDR1 and CDR2 sequences are SGHDN and FVKESK. CDR3 coding DNA: TGTGCCAGCAGCCAAGGACGGATTTTCCAAGTGGTGACCCAGTACTTC. This codes for CASSQGRIFQVVTQYF.

The rearrangement links TRBV30 to TRBJ2-7; tentatively, D is TRBD1 or TRBD2 (6 bases each). Germline-derived CDR1 and CDR2 are GTSNPN and SVGIG (reference sequence). Trimming pared 0 bases from V and 4 bases from J, leaving 34 bases between. This CDR3 spans 21 amino acids. For the CDR3, the DNA is TGTGCCTGGAGTGTAAAGGGGGGAGGCCGGGACATGGGGCGTCGTTTGTACGAGCAGTACTTC. This translates into CAWSVKGGGRDMGRRLYEQYF. The full variable domain, in which reference TRBV30 and TRBJ2-7 provide the parts outside the CDR3, is SQTIHQWPATLVQPVGSPLSLECTVEGTSNPNLYWYRQAAGRGLQLLFYSVGIGQISSEVPQNLSASRPQDRQFILSSKKLLLSDSGFYLCAWSVKGGGRDMGRRLYEQYFGPGTRLTVT.

The chain recombines TRBV7-2 with TRBJ2-1, with 12 bases matching TRBD2. Looked up from germline, CDR1 is SGHTA and CDR2 is FQGNSA. With 1 base clipped from V and 6 bases from J, the junction kept 4 bases outside the gene matches. This CDR3 contains 16 residues. The CDR3: CASSLVPSGGANEQFF. Here the CDR3 DNA reads TGTGCCAGCAGCTTAGTCCCTAGCGGGGGGGCCAATGAGCAGTTCTTC.

This chain connects TRBV4-2 to TRBJ1-2; 11 nucleotides align to TRBD1. The length of the CDR3 is 14 residues. V was pared by 2 bases and J by 6 bases, with 2 bases of the junction left unmatched. Germline loops: CDR1 LGHNA, CDR2 YNFKEQ. The CDR3 region is CASSQWTGGDGYTF. CDR3 DNA: TGTGCCAGCAGCCAATGGACAGGGGGCGATGGCTACACCTTC.

The chain links TRBV7-3 to TRBJ1-6; 10 bases fit TRBD1. V shed 8 bases, J shed 10 bases, and the junction held 5 bases outside the gene matches. The germline CDR1 and CDR2 sequences are SGHTA and FQGTGA. This CDR3 comprises 13 residues. This CDR3 is CASGWTGGSPLHF. CDR3 sequence (DNA): TGTGCCAGCGGCTGGACAGGGGGATCACCCCTCCACTTT.

Concerning this clone: The sample contains more than one DNA sequence encoding this CDR3. The gene calls are TRBV5-1 and TRBJ2-5; D gene uncertain. V was cut by 0 bases and J by 5 bases, with 8 bases left in between. Germline lookup yields CDR1 SGHRS and CDR2 YFSETQ. The length of the CDR3 is 13 residues. The CDR3 protein is CASSLGLGETQYF. The CDR3 DNA is TGCGCCAGCAGCTTGGGTCTCGGGGAGACCCAGTACTTC.

The count of this clone is one. The chain joins TRBV7-9 to TRBJ1-1; D might be TRBD1 (5 bases). The CDR3 extends over 15 amino acids. CDR1 SEHNR and CDR2 FQNEAQ come from the germline V gene (reference sequence). V lost 0 bases to trimming and J lost 0 bases, with 8 bases between them. DNA of the CDR3: TGTGCCAGCAGCTTAGCGACAGACCTGAACACTGAAGCTTTCTTT. It is translated as CASSLATDLNTEAFF. The full variable domain, its missing parts supplied by reference TRBV7-9 and TRBJ1-1, is DTGVSQNPRHKITKRGQNVTFRCDPISEHNRLYWYRQTLGQGPEFLTYFQNEAQLEKSRLLSDRFSAERPKGSFSTLEIQRTEQGDSAMYLCASSLATDLNTEAFFGQGTRLTVV.